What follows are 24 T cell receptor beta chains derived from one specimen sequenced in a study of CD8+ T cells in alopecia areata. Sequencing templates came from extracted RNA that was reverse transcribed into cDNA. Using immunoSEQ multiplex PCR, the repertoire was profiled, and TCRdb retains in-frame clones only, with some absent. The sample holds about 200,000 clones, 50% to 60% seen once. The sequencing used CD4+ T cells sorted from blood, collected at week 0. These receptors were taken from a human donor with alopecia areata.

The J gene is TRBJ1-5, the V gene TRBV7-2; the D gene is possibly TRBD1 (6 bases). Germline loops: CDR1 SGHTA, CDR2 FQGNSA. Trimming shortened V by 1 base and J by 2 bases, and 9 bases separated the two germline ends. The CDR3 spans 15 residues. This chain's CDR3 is CASSLEGGRNQPQHF. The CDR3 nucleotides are TGTGCCAGCAGCTTAGAGGGGGGGCGCAATCAGCCCCAGCATTTT.

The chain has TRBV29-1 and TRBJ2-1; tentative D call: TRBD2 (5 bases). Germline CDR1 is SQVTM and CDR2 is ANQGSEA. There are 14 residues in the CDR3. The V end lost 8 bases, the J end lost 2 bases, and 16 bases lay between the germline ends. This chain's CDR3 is CSSSSGFPYNEQFF. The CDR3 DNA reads TGCAGCTCTAGTTCGGGATTTCCCTACAATGAGCAGTTCTTC.

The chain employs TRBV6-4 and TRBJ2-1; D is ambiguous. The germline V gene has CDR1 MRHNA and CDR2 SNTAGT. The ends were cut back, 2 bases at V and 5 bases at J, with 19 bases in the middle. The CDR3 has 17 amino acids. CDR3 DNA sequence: TGTGCCAGCAGTGACACTCGAACCTGGCCTCCCAACAATGAGCAGTTCTTC. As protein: CASSDTRTWPPNNEQFF.

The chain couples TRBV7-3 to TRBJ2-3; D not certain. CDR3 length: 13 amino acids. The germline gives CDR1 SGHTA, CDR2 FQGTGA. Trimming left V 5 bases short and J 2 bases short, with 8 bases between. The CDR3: CASSEDFTDTQYF. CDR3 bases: TGTGCCAGCAGCGAAGACTTCACAGATACGCAGTATTTT.

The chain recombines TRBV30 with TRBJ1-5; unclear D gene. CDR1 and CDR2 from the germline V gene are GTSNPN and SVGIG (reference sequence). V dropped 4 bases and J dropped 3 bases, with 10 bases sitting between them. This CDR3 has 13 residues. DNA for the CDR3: TGTGCCTGGAATCGGGAGTACAATCAGCCCCAGCATTTT. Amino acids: CAWNREYNQPQHF.

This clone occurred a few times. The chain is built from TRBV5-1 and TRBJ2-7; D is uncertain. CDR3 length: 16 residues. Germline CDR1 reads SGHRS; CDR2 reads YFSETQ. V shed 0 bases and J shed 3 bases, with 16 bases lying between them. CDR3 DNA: TGCGCCAGCAGCTTGGGTTTATTCAACACCGACTACGAGCAGTACTTC. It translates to CASSLGLFNTDYEQYF.

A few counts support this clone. The CDR3 loop reads CASSLAVRGNTQYF. CDR3 in DNA: TGTGCCAGCAGCTTGGCCGTGAGGGGGAATACGCAGTATTTT. The chain couples TRBV5-6 to TRBJ2-3; tentative D call: TRBD1 (6 bases). CDR1 and CDR2 (germline): SGHDT, YYEEEE. This CDR3 is 14 amino acids long. V gave up 0 bases and J gave up 7 bases, with 12 bases separating them.

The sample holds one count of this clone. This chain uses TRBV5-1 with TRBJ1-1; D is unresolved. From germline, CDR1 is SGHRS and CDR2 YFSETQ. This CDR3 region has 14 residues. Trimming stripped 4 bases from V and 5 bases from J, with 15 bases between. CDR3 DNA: TGCGCCAGCAGCCCCGAGGCGGGGAGAACTGAAGCTTTCTTT. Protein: CASSPEAGRTEAFF.

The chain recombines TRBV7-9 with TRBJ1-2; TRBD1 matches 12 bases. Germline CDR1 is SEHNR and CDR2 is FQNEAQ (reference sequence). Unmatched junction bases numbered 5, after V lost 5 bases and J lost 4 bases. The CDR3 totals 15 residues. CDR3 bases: TGTGCCAGCAGCGCCGGGACAGGGGGCATCTATGGCTACACCTTC. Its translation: CASSAGTGGIYGYTF.

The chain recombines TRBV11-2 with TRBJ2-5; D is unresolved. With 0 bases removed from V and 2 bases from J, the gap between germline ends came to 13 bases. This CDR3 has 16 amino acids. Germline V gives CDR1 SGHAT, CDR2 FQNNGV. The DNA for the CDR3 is TGTGCCAGCAGCTTAGACAGGAGCAGTAAACAAGAGACCCAGTACTTC. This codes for CASSLDRSSKQETQYF.

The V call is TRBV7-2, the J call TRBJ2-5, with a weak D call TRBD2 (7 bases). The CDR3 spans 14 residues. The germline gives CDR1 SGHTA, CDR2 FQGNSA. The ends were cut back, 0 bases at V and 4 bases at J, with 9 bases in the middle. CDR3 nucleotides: TGTGCCAGCAGCTTAGCGGGGGGGGCAGAGACCCAGTACTTC. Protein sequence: CASSLAGGAETQYF.

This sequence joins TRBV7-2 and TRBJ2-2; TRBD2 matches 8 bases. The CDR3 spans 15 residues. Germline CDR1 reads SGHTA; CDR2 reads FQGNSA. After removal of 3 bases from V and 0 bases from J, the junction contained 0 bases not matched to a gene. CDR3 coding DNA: TGTGCCAGCAGCTTGACTAGCGCGAACACCGGGGAGCTGTTTTTT. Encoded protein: CASSLTSANTGELFF.

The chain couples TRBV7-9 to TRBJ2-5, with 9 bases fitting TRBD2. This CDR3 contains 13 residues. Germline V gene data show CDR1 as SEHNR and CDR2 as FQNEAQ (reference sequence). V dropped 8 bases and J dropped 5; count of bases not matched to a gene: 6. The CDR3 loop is CASVAGAAETQYF. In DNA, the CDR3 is TGTGCCAGCGTAGCGGGAGCCGCCGAGACCCAGTACTTC.

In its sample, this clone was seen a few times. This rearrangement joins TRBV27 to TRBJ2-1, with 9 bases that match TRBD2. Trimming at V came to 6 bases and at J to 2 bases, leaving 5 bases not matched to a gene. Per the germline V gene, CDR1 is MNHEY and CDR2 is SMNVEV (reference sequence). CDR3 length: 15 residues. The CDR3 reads CASSPSSGAYNEQFF. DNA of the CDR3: TGTGCCAGCAGCCCCTCTAGCGGGGCCTACAATGAGCAGTTCTTC.

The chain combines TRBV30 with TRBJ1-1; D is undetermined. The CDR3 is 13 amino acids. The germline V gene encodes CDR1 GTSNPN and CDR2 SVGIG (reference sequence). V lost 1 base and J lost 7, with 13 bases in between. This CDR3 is CAWSAWAPNEAFF. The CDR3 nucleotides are TGTGCCTGGAGTGCTTGGGCCCCGAATGAAGCTTTCTTT.

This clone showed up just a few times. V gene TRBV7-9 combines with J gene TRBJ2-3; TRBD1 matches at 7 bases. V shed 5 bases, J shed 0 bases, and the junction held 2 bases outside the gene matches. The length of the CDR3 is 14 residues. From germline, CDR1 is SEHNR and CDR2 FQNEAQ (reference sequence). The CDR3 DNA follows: TGTGCCAGCAGCCCGGGACAGAGCACAGATACGCAGTATTTT. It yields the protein CASSPGQSTDTQYF.

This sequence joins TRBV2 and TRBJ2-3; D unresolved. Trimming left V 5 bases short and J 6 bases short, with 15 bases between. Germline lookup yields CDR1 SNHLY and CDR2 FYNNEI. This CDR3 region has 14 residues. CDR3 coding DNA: TGTGCCAGCAGTACCTGGAATGTTTTGGATACGCAGTATTTT. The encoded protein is CASSTWNVLDTQYF.

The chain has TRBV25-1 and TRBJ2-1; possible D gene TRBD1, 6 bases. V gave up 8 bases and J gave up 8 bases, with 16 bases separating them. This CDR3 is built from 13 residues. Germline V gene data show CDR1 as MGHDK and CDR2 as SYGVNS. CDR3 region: CASSKEGVDEQFF. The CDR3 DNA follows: TGTGCCAGCTCCAAAGAGGGGGTGGATGAGCAGTTCTTC.

The CDR3 DNA is TGTGCCAGCAGCTTAACCGGGACAGGGAAAGAAGCTTTCTTT. Protein sequence: CASSLTGTGKEAFF. The chain recombines TRBV7-3 with TRBJ1-1, with 9 nucleotides matching TRBD1. This CDR3 has 14 amino acids. V lost 0 bases to trimming and J lost 8 bases; unmatched junction nucleotides: 4. The germline V gene has CDR1 SGHTA and CDR2 FQGTGA.

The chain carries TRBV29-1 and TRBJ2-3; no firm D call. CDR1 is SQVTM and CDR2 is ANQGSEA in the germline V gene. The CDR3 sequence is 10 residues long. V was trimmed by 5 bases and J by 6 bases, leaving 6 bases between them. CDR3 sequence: CSVSDDTQYF. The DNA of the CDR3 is TGCAGCGTTTCGGATGATACGCAGTATTTT.

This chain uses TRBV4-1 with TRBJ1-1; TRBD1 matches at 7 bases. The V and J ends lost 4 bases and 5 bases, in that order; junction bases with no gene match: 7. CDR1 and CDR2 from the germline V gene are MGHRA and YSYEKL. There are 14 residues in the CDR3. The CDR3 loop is CASSPWGQRTEAFF. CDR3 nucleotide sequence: TGCGCCAGCAGCCCGTGGGGACAGAGGACTGAAGCTTTCTTT.

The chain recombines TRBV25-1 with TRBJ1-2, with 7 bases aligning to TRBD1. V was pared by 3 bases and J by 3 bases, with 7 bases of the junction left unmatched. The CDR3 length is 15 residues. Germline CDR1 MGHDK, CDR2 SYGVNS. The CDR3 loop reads CASSDRDSEYYGYTF. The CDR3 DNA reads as TGTGCCAGCAGTGACCGGGACAGTGAATACTATGGCTACACCTTC.

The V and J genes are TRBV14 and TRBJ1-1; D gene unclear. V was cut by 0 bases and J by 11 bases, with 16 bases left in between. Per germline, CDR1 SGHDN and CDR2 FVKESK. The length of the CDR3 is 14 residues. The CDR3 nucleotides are TGTGCCAGCAGCCAAGAAATGCTCGTGGCTGGCGCTTTCTTT. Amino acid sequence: CASSQEMLVAGAFF.

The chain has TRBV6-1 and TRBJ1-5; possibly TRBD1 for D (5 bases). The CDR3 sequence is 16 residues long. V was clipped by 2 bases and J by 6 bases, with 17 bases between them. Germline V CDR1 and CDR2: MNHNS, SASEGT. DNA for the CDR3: TGTGCCAGCAGTGAATCCCCCCGCAGGGATAGTCAGCCCCAGCATTTT. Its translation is CASSESPRRDSQPQHF.